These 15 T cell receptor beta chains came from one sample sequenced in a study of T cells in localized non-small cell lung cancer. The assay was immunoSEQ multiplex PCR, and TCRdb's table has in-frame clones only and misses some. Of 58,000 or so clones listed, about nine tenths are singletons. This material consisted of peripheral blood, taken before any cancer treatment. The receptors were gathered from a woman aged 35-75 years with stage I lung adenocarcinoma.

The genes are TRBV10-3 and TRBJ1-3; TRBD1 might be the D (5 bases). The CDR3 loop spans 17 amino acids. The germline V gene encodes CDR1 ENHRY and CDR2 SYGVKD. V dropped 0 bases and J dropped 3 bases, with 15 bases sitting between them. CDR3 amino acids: CAISESLRGGSGNTIYF. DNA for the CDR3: TGTGCCATCAGTGAGTCATTGCGGGGGGGAAGTGGAAACACCATATATTTT.

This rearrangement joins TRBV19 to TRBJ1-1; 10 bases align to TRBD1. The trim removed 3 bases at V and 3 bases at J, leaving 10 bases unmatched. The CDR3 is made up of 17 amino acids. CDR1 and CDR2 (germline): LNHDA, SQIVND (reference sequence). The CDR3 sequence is CASSISLIGTGDTEAFF. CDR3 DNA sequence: TGTGCCAGTAGTATTTCTTTAATTGGGACAGGGGACACTGAAGCTTTCTTT.

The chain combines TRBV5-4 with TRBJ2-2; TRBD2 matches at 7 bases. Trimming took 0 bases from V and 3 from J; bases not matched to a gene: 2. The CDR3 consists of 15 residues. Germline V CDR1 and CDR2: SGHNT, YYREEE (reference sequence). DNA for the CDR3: TGTGCCAGCAGCTTGGCCGGGGGGTACACCGGGGAGCTGTTTTTT. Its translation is CASSLAGGYTGELFF.

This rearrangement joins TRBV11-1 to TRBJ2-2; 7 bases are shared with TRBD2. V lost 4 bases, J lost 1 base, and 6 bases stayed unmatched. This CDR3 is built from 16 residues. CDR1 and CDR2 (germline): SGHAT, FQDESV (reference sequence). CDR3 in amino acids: CASSSLAGWNTGELFF. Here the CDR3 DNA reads TGTGCCAGCAGCTCATTAGCGGGCTGGAACACCGGGGAGCTGTTTTTT. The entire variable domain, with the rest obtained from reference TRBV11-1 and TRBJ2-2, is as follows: EAEVAQSPRYKITEKSQAVAFWCDPISGHATLYWYRQILGQGPELLVQFQDESVVDDSQLPKDRFSAERLKGVDSTLKIQPAELGDSAMYLCASSSLAGWNTGELFFGEGSRLTVL.

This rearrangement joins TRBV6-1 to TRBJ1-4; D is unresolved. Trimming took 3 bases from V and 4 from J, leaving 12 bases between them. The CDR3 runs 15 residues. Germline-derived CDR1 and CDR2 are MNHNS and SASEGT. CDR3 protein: CASSDPRGSNEKLFF. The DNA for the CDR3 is TGTGCCAGCAGTGATCCACGGGGTAGTAATGAAAAACTGTTTTTT.

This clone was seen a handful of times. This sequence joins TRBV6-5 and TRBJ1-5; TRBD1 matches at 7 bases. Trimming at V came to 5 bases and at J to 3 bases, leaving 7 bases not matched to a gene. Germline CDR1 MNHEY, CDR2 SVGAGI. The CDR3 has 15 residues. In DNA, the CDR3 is TGTGCCAGCAGTCCTACGACAGGGATCAATCAGCCCCAGCATTTT. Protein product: CASSPTTGINQPQHF.

CDR3 in DNA: TGTGCCAGTAGTATCAGTTGGGGGGGCGTCGTTCAGCCCCAGCATTTT. Protein product: CASSISWGGVVQPQHF. The V and J genes are TRBV19 and TRBJ1-5; possibly TRBD1 for D (6 bases). Germline V gives CDR1 LNHDA, CDR2 SQIVND (reference sequence). This CDR3 has 16 amino acids. V was cut by 3 bases and J by 6 bases, with 18 bases left in between.

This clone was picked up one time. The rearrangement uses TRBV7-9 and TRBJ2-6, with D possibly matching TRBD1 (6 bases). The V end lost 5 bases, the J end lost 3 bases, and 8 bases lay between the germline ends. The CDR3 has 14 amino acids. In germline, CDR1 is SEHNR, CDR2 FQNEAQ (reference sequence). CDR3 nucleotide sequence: TGTGCCAGCAGCCCCAGGGGTGGGGCCAACGTCCTGACTTTC. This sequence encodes CASSPRGGANVLTF.

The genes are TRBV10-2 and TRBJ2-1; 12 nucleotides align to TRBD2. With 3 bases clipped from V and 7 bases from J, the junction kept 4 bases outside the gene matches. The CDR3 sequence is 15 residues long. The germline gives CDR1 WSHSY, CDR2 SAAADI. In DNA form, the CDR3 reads TGCGCCAGCAGTGAAAGACTAGCGGGAGTGAATGAGCAGTTCTTC. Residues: CASSERLAGVNEQFF.

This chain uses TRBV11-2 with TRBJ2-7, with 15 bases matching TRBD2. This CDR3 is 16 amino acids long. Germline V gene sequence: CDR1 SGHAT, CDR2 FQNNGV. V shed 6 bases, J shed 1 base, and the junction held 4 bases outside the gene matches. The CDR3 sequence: CASSGLAGGGSYEQYF. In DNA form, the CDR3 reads TGTGCCAGCAGTGGACTAGCGGGAGGGGGGTCCTACGAGCAGTACTTC.

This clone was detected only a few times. The CDR3 DNA follows: TGTGCCAGCAGCACAGGCGGGACAGCGGAGTTCTTC. Its translation is CASSTGGTAEFF. The rearrangement joins TRBV27 to TRBJ2-1; a weak D match, TRBD1 (7 bases). The CDR3 runs to 12 residues. V was pared by 6 bases and J by 14 bases, with 17 bases between. CDR1 MNHEY and CDR2 SMNVEV come from the germline V gene (reference sequence).

The CDR3 is CASSHAGKLDTEAFF. The CDR3 nucleotides are TGTGCCAGCAGCCATGCAGGGAAGCTGGACACTGAAGCTTTCTTT. The chain combines TRBV14 with TRBJ1-1; maybe TRBD1 (5 bases). Between the trimmed V and J ends, which lost 3 bases and 3 bases, there was a span of 14 bases. Germline V gene data show CDR1 as SGHDN and CDR2 as FVKESK. This CDR3 has 15 amino acids.

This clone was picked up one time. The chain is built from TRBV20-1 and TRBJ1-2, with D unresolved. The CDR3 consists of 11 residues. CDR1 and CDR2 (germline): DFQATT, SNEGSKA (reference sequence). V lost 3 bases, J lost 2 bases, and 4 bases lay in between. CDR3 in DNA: TGCAGTGCTAGTATAAACTATGGCTACACCTTC. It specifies CSASINYGYTF.

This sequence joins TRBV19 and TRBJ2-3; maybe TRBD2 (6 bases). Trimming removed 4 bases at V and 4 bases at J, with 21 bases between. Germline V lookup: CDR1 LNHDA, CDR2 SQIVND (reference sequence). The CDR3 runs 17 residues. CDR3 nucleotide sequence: TGTGCCAGTAGTACCCTCGTTTACGGCGGGGTGGCAGATACGCAGTATTTT. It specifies CASSTLVYGGVADTQYF.

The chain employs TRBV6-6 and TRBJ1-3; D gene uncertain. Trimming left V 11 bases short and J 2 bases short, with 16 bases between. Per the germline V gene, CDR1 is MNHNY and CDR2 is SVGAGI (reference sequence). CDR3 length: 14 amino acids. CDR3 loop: CASARAAAGNTIYF. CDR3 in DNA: TGTGCCTCCGCTAGAGCGGCCGCTGGAAACACCATATATTTT.